The source of this T cell receptor beta chain is a study of regulatory T cells in long-lasting Graves disease. Study results and limitations: Those with persistent disease had in common more public clonotypes (approximately 2,500) than new patients (approximately 1,000). Since the sample size was small, accuracy may have been reduced. Segments TRBV28, TRBJ1-2 and TRBJ2-5 showed preferential usage in persistent disease.

HTBI primers from iRepertoire and Arm-PCR of CDR3 regions yielded the TCR beta libraries. TCRdb processed the multiplex PCR reads anew with MiXCR; each CDR3 protein has one entry. The sample holds just over 600,000 distinct CDR3 sequences, roughly 15% seen once. Time point noted: newly diagnosed GD, antithyroid drugs for less than 3 months. Generation of the TCR library employed RNA extracted from PBMCs. Trimming took 5 bases from V and 5 from J, leaving 19 bases between them. Germline CDR1 MNHNS, CDR2 SASEGT. The CDR3 sequence is 15 residues long. A note on this clonotype: Its antigen is unidentified.

These data also formed part of another study, on T cells in Graves' hyperthyroidism and ophthalmopathy. As reported in that work: Before onset, ophthalmopathy was predicted by the model a median approximately 6.5 months earlier.

This TCR derives from a young woman with Graves disease. The input for sequencing was peripheral blood mononuclear cells (PBMCs), taken at new diagnosis, from a patient treated with antithyroid drugs. The rearrangement uses TRBV6-1 and TRBJ2-7; TRBD1 might be the D (5 bases). As DNA, the CDR3 is TGTGCCAGCAGTCGTGGACAAGTCCGATCTCACGAGCAGTACTTC. The encoded protein is CASSRGQVRSHEQYF.